Shown below are 4 T cell receptor beta chains from a single sample sequenced in a study of CD8+ T cells in alopecia areata. Reverse transcribed after extraction, RNA yielded cDNA as the sequencing template. Sequencing was performed with immunoSEQ multiplex PCR; in TCRdb, only in-frame clones are kept and a portion is missing. Of some 130,000 clones in the sample, more than 45% are singletons; the top ten hold about 0.5%. Treatment reported: oral pan-JAK inhibitor, 5-10 mg twice daily. The sequencing here drew on CD4+ T cells sorted from blood, taken at week 4, from a patient treated with tofacitinib. These receptors originate from a human donor with alopecia areata.

The chain couples TRBV7-3 to TRBJ2-5; tentative D call: TRBD2 (5 bases). The V gene lost 1 base and the J gene lost 5 bases, with 11 bases spanning the gap. This CDR3 has 14 residues. The germline CDR1 and CDR2 sequences are SGHTA and FQGTGA. The DNA for the CDR3 is TGTGCCAGCAGCTTAAGGGCTAGCTCGGAGACCCAGTACTTC. Its translation: CASSLRASSETQYF.

The chain employs TRBV30 and TRBJ2-7; 12 bases line up with TRBD1. The CDR3 consists of 15 residues. Trimming at V came to 0 bases and at J to 5 bases, leaving 5 bases not matched to a gene. Germline V lookup: CDR1 GTSNPN, CDR2 SVGIG (reference sequence). This CDR3 is CAWSVLGQGANEQYF. The CDR3 DNA reads as TGTGCCTGGAGTGTATTGGGACAGGGGGCCAACGAGCAGTACTTC.

This clone was counted between two and nine times. V is TRBV30 and J is TRBJ2-3; TRBD2 matches 7 bases. CDR1 GTSNPN and CDR2 SVGIG come from the germline V gene (reference sequence). The CDR3 length is 13 residues. V shed 4 bases, J shed 1 base, and the junction held 2 bases outside the gene matches. Here the CDR3 reads CAWTLAGTDTQYF. In DNA, the CDR3 is TGTGCCTGGACTCTAGCGGGCACAGATACGCAGTATTTT.

The V gene is TRBV5-1, the J gene TRBJ2-2; the D gene could be TRBD1 or TRBD2 (5 bases each). The germline V gene has CDR1 SGHRS and CDR2 YFSETQ. The CDR3 runs to 16 residues. V lost 3 bases and J lost 7, with 19 bases in between. The CDR3 DNA follows: TGCGCCAGCAGCTCTGGGACGGCCCTAAGGGTCGGGGAGCTGTTTTTT. Amino acids: CASSSGTALRVGELFF.